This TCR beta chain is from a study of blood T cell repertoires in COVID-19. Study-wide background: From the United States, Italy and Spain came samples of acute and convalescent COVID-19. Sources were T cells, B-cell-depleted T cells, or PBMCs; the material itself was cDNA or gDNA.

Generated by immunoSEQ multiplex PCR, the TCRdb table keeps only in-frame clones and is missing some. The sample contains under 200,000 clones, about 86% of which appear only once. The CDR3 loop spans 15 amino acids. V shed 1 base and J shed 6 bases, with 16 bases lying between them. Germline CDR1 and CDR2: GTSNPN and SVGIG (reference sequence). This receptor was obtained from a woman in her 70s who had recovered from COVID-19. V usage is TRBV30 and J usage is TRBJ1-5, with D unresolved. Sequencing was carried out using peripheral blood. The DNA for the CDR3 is TGTGCCTGGAGTGCCCCTCGTCGGGGATTTCAGCCCCAGCATTTT. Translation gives CAWSAPRRGFQPQHF.